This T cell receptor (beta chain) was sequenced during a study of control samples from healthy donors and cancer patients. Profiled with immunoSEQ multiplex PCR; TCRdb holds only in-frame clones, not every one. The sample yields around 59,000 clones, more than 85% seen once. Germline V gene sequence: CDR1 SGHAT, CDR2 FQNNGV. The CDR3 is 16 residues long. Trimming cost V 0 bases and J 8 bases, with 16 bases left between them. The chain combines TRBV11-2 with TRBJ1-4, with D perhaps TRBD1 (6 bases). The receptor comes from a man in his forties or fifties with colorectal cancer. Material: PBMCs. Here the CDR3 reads CASSLDLQGGGEKLFF. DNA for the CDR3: TGTGCCAGCAGCTTAGATTTACAGGGAGGAGGAGAAAAACTGTTTTTT.